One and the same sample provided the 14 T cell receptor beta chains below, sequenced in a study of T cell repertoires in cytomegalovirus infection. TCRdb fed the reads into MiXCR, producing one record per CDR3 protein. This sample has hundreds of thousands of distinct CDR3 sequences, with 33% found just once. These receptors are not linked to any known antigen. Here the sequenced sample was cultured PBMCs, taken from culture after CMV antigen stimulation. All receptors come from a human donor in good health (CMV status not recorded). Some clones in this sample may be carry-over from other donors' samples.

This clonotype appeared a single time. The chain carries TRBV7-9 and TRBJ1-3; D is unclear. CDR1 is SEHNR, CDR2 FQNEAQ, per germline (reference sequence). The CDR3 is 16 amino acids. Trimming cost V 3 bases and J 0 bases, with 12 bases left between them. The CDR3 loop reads CASSLDDVSSGNTIYF. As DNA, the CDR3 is TGTGCCAGCAGCTTGGACGACGTGAGCTCTGGAAACACCATATATTTT.

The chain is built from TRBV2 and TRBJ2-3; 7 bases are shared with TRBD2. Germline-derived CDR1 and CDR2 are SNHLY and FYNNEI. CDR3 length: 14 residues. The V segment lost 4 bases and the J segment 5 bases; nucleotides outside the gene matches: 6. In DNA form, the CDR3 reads TGTGCCAGCAGTGTGACACCGGGGGGAGATACGCAGTATTTT. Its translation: CASSVTPGGDTQYF.

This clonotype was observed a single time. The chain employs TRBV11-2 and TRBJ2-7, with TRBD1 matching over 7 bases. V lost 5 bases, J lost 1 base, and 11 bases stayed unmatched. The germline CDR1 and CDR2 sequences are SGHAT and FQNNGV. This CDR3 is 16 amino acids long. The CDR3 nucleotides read TGTGCCAGCAGCGATAACCCCCGGGACAGATCCTACGAGCAGTACTTC. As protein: CASSDNPRDRSYEQYF. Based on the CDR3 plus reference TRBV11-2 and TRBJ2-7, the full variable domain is EAGVAQSPRYKIIEKRQSVAFWCNPISGHATLYWYQQILGQGPKLLIQFQNNGVVDDSQLPKDRFSAERLKGVDSTLKIQPAKLEDSAVYLCASSDNPRDRSYEQYFGPGTRLTVT.

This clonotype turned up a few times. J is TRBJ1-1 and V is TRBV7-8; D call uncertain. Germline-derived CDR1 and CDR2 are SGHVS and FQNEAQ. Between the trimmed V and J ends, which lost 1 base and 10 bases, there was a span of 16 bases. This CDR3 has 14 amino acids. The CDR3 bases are TGTGCCAGCAGCTTAGGTGTTGGGGTCGGGATAGCTTTCTTT. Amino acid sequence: CASSLGVGVGIAFF.

CDR3 in DNA: TGTGCCACCCCCGTGCCTAGCGGGGATAGCACAGATACGCAGTATTTT. Translated, it gives CATPVPSGDSTDTQYF. The chain couples TRBV2 to TRBJ2-3, with 9 bases lining up with TRBD2. Germline values: CDR1 SNHLY, CDR2 FYNNEI. Trimming removed 10 bases from V and 0 bases from J; junction bases left unmatched: 11. The CDR3 contains 16 residues.

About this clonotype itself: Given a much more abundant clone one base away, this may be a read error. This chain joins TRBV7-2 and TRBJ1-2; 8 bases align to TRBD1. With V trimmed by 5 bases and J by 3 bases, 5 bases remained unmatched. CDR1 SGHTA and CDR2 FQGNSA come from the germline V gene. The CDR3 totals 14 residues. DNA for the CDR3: TGTGCCAGCAGCCATGACAGGGGAGACTATGGCTACACCTTC. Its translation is CASSHDRGDYGYTF.

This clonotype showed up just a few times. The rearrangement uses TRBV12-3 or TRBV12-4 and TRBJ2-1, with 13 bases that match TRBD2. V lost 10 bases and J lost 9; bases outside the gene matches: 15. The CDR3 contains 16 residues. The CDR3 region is CATRPLTSGREGEQFF. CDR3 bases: TGTGCCACCCGCCCTTTAACTAGCGGGAGGGAGGGTGAGCAGTTCTTC.

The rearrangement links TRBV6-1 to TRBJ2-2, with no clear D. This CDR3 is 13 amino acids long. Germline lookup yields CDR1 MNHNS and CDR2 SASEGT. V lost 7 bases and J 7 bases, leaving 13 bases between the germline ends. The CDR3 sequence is CASIGANGGELFF. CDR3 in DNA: TGTGCCAGCATTGGAGCGAATGGCGGGGAGCTGTTTTTT.

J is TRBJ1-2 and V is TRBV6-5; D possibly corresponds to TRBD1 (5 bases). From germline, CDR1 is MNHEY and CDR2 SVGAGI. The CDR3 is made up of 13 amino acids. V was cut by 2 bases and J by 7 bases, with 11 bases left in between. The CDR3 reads CASSYGAAGGYTF. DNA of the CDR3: TGTGCCAGCAGTTACGGGGCAGCGGGTGGCTACACCTTC.

The CDR3 is CSASIRALGDQPQHF. Written as DNA, the CDR3 is TGCAGTGCTAGTATTAGAGCCCTCGGAGATCAGCCCCAGCATTTT. V and J are TRBV20-1 and TRBJ1-5; unclear D gene. The germline V gene has CDR1 DFQATT and CDR2 SNEGSKA (reference sequence). V lost 3 bases to trimming and J lost 5 bases, with 17 bases between them. This CDR3 has 15 residues.

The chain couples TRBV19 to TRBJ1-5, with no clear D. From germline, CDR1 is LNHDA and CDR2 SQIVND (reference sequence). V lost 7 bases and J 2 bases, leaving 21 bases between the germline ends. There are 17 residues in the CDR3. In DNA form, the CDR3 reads TGTGCCAGTAAAGATTTCATTACTGGATTGGGCAATCAGCCCCAGCATTTT. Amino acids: CASKDFITGLGNQPQHF.

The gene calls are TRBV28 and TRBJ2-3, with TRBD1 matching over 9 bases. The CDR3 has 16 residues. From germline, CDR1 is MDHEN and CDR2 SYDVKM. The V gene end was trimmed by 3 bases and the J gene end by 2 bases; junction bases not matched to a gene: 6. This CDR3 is CASSFGQGTLTDTQYF. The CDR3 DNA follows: TGTGCCAGCAGTTTCGGACAGGGGACCCTCACAGATACGCAGTATTTT.

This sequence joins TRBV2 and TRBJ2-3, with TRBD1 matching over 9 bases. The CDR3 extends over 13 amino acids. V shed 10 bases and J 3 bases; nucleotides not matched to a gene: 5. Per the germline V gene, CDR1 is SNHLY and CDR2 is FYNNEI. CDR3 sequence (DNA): TGTGCCACCCGGACAGGGGTGACAGATACGCAGTATTTT. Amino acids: CATRTGVTDTQYF.

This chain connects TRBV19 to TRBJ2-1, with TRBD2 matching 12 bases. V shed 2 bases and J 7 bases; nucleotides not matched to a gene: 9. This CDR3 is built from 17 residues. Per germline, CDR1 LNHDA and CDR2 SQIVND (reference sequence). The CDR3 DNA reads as TGTGCCAGTAGTATACAGACTAGCGGGAGAGGTTGGAATGAGCAGTTCTTC. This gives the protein CASSIQTSGRGWNEQFF.